Below are 3 T cell receptor beta chains sequenced from a single sample in a study of T cells in women clearing cervical HPV infection. Data came from immunoSEQ multiplex PCR; TCRdb stores just in-frame clones and leaves some out. Its table lists about 15,000 clones. The sample consisted of blood buffy coat. The receptors stem from a woman aged 18 to 75 with a cervical HPV16 infection that either progressed to CIN3+ or cleared (not recorded which).

In regard to this clone: From the germline J gene comes the end of the CDR3, since the read stops 3 residues before it. This sequence joins TRBV11-3 and TRBJ2-7; 9 bases agree with TRBD1. Germline CDR1 and CDR2: SGHNT and YENEEA. Germline trimming cut 5 bases from V and 1 base from J; bases unmatched to any gene: 6. The CDR3 spans 15 residues. The CDR3 sequence: CASSLRDRGSYEQYF. The sequenced part of the CDR3 DNA is TGTGCCAGCAGCCTTCGCGACAGGGGGTCCTACGAG.

As regards this clone: The read ends 3 residues early relative to the CDR3; the germline J gene fills the gap. The V call is TRBV18, the J call TRBJ1-2; 7 bases line up with TRBD1. CDR3 length: 15 residues. In germline, CDR1 is KGHSH, CDR2 LQKENI. Here the CDR3 reads CASSKTGTAGYDYTF. The sequenced part of the CDR3 DNA is TGTGCCAGCTCAAAGACCGGGACAGCGGGCTACGAC.

As regards this clone: The read is 3 residues too short to cover the CDR3 end, so that end is filled in from the germline J gene. The genes are TRBV6-2 or TRBV6-3 and TRBJ2-4; D is unclear. In germline, CDR1 is MNHEY, CDR2 SVGEGT. This CDR3 has 16 residues. CDR3 bases read: TGTGCCAGCAGTTCCCCCGCCGCGCAGCGTTGGAGAGGT. It translates to CASSSPAAQRWRG. The full CDR3 protein reads CASSSPAAQRWRGQYF.